This TCR beta chain was obtained from a study of glioma-infiltrating T cells after dendritic cell vaccination. Only in-frame clones appear in the TCRdb table, and some are missing; sequencing was by immunoSEQ multiplex PCR. The sample records roughly 68,000 clones, 75% to 90% being singletons. The CDR3 consists of 16 residues. The germline V gene has CDR1 SGHNT and CDR2 YENEEA. V was clipped by 5 bases and J by 8 bases, with 21 bases between them. The material was blood, obtained before dendritic cell vaccination. The chain combines TRBV11-3 with TRBJ2-2, with D maybe TRBD1 (6 bases). The clonotype was recovered from a human donor with glioblastoma. DNA for the CDR3: TGTGCCAGCAGCCCACAAGGGGGTTCCCTGACTGGGGAGCTGTTTTTT. Its protein product is CASSPQGGSLTGELFF. Full variable domain (rest looked up from reference TRBV11-3 and TRBJ2-2): EAGVVQSPRYKIIEKKQPVAFWCNPISGHNTLYWYLQNLGQGPELLIRYENEEAVDDSQLPKDRFSAERLKGVDSTLKIQPAELGDSAVYLCASSPQGGSLTGELFFGEGSRLTVL.